This is a list of T cell receptor beta chains from one sample in a study of blood T cells in healthy people across ages. TCRdb used MiXCR to reprocess the 5' RACE reads, holding one entry per CDR3 protein. The sample shows around 1,000,000 distinct CDR3 sequences, less than 25% of them seen only once. A further study also used this sample, focusing on T cells of mothers and their children.

Sequences were obtained from blood. All receptors derive from a girl aged 2-10 years in good health. Both conserved end residues are part of each CDR3. The order of the fields is J gene, clone size, D gene, V gene, CDR3 protein, CDR3 DNA. A D gene is named only where the DNA matches it firmly. Clone size appears in some rows only: once, few, many, or a class for an expanded clone.

J gene: TRBJ2-2
clone size: many
D gene: NA
V gene: TRBV7-8
CDR3 protein: CASSRTSRNSAGELFF
CDR3 DNA: TGTGCCAGCAGTCGTACTTCTAGAAACTCCGCCGGGGAGCTGTTTTTT

J gene: TRBJ2-7
clone size: NA
D gene: TRBD1
V gene: TRBV25-1
CDR3 protein: CASSLKGGLPNEQYF
CDR3 DNA: TGTGCCAGCAGCCTAAAAGGGGGCCTCCCCAACGAGCAGTACTTT

J gene: TRBJ2-2
clone size: NA
D gene: TRBD1
V gene: TRBV10-3
CDR3 protein: CAINPRGLGTGELFF
CDR3 DNA: TGTGCCATCAATCCCAGGGGGCTTGGCACCGGGGAGCTGTTTTTT

J gene: TRBJ2-7
clone size: NA
D gene: NA
V gene: TRBV7-8
CDR3 protein: CASSLGDVTYEQYF
CDR3 DNA: TGTGCCAGCAGCTTGGGGGACGTCACCTACGAGCAGTACTTC

J gene: TRBJ2-7
clone size: NA
D gene: NA
V gene: TRBV5-6
CDR3 protein: CASTLESSYEQYF
CDR3 DNA: TGTGCCAGCACCCTCGAGAGCTCCTACGAGCAGTACTTC

J gene: TRBJ1-2
clone size: many
D gene: NA
V gene: TRBV6-2/TRBV6-3
CDR3 protein: CASSYGGYGYTF
CDR3 DNA: TGTGCCAGCAGTTACGGGGGTTATGGCTACACCTTC

J gene: TRBJ1-1
clone size: NA
D gene: NA
V gene: TRBV29-1
CDR3 protein: CSVGLSRIAFF
CDR3 DNA: TGCAGCGTTGGCTTGAGCAGAATAGCTTTCTTT

J gene: TRBJ2-2
clone size: few
D gene: NA
V gene: TRBV11-2
CDR3 protein: CASSLASENTGELFF
CDR3 DNA: TGTGCCAGCAGCTTAGCGAGTGAGAACACCGGGGAGCTGTTTTTT

J gene: TRBJ1-1
clone size: few
D gene: NA
V gene: TRBV7-9
CDR3 protein: CASSFTPNTEAFF
CDR3 DNA: TGTGCCAGCAGCTTTACGCCCAACACTGAAGCTTTCTTT

J gene: TRBJ2-7
clone size: NA
D gene: NA
V gene: TRBV2
CDR3 protein: CASLGASYEQYF
CDR3 DNA: TGTGCCAGCCTTGGGGCTTCCTACGAGCAGTACTTC

J gene: TRBJ1-5
clone size: few
D gene: TRBD1
V gene: TRBV27
CDR3 protein: CASSLSAQGGNQPQHF
CDR3 DNA: TGTGCCAGCAGTTTATCGGCCCAGGGGGGGAATCAGCCCCAGCATTTT

J gene: TRBJ2-1
clone size: few
D gene: NA
V gene: TRBV12-5
CDR3 protein: CASGFLLSGGHSYNEQFF
CDR3 DNA: TGTGCTAGTGGTTTCTTACTTAGCGGTGGCCACTCCTACAATGAGCAGTTCTTC

J gene: TRBJ2-7
clone size: few
D gene: TRBD2
V gene: TRBV20-1
CDR3 protein: CSARGGVGPYEQYF
CDR3 DNA: TGCAGTGCTAGGGGGGGGGTAGGCCCCTACGAGCAGTACTTC

J gene: TRBJ2-7
clone size: few
D gene: TRBD1
V gene: TRBV20-1
CDR3 protein: CSANTGGEQYF
CDR3 DNA: TGCAGTGCTAATACAGGGGGCGAGCAGTACTTC

J gene: TRBJ2-7
clone size: NA
D gene: NA
V gene: TRBV5-1
CDR3 protein: CASSLETDPINFYEQYF
CDR3 DNA: TGCGCCAGCAGCTTGGAGACAGACCCTATCAACTTCTACGAGCAGTACTTC

J gene: TRBJ1-4
clone size: few
D gene: TRBD1
V gene: TRBV20-1
CDR3 protein: CSARGGTANEKLFF
CDR3 DNA: TGCAGTGCCCGGGGCGGGACAGCTAATGAAAAACTGTTTTTT

J gene: TRBJ2-5
clone size: NA
D gene: TRBD2
V gene: TRBV10-1
CDR3 protein: CASSEAPGLGETQYF
CDR3 DNA: TGCGCCAGCAGTGAGGCTCCGGGACTAGGAGAGACCCAGTACTTC

J gene: TRBJ1-1
clone size: NA
D gene: NA
V gene: TRBV28
CDR3 protein: CASRTIDTEAFF
CDR3 DNA: TGTGCCAGCAGGACCATAGACACAGAAGCTTTCTTT

J gene: TRBJ2-1
clone size: NA
D gene: TRBD1
V gene: TRBV3-1
CDR3 protein: CASSPTRTGNEQFF
CDR3 DNA: TGTGCCAGCAGCCCTACCCGGACAGGTAATGAGCAGTTCTTC

J gene: TRBJ2-7
clone size: NA
D gene: NA
V gene: TRBV5-1
CDR3 protein: CASSSRRAGSYEQCF
CDR3 DNA: TGCGCCAGCAGCTCCCGAAGGGCAGGATCCTACGAGCAGTGCTTC